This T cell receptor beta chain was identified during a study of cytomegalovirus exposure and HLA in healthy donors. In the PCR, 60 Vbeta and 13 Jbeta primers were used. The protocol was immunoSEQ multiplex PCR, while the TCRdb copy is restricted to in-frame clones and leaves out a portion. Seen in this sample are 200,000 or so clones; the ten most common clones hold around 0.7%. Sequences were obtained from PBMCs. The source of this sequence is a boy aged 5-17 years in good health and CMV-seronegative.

The DNA of the CDR3 is TGTGCCAGCAGCTTAGCGCGCGAAAACACCATATATTTT. Its protein product is CASSLARENTIYF. The genes are TRBV7-2 and TRBJ1-3; no clear D. Trimming left V 0 bases short and J 6 bases short, with 6 bases between. From germline, CDR1 is SGHTA and CDR2 FQGNSA. This CDR3 is 13 amino acids long.